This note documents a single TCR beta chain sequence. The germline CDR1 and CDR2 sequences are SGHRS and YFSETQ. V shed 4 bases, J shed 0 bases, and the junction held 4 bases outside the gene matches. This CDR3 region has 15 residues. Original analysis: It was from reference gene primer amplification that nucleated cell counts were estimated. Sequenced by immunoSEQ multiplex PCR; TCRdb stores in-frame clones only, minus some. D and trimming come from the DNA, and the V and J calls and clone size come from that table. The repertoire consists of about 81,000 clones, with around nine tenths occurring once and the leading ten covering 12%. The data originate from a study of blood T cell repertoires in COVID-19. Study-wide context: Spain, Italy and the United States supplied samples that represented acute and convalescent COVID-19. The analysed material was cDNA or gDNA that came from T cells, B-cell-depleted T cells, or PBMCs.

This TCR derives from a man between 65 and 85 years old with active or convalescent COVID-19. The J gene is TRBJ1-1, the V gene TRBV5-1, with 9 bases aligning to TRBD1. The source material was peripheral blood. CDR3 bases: TGCGCCAGCAGCCTGGGACAGGGTATGAACACTGAAGCTTTCTTT. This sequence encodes CASSLGQGMNTEAFF.